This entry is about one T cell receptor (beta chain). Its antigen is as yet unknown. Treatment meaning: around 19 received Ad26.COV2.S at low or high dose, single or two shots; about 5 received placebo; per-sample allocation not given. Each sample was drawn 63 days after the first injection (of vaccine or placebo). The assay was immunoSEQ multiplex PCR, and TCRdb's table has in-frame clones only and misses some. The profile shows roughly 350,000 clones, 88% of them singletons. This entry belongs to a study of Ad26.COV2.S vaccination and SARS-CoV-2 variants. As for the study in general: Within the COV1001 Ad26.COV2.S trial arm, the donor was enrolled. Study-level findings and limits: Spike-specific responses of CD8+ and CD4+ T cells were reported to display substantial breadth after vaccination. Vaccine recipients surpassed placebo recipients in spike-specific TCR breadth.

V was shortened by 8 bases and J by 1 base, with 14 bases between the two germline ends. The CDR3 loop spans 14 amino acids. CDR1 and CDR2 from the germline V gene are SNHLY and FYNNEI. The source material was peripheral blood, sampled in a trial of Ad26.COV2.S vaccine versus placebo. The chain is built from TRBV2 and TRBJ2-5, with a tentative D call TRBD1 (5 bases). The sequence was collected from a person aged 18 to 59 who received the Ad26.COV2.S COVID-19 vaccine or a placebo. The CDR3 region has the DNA TGTGCCAGCCGCGCGACAGCTCTCCAAGAGACCCAGTACTTC. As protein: CASRATALQETQYF.